Listed here are 15 T cell receptor beta chains from one sample, sequenced in a study of blood T cell repertoires in COVID-19 (TCRdb year 2020). Library preparation was by the immunoSEQ multiplex PCR assay. TCRdb limited this immuneACCESS table to in-frame rearrangements with V and J called. A share of clones is missing; checked studies link under half to unresolved V genes, and the rest is unexplained. Present in this sample are approximately 210,000 clones, approximately 81% of which were seen just once. The ten largest account for just under 20% of the sample. Input material: peripheral blood. The receptor source for this set is a man in his thirties or forties with active or convalescent COVID-19.

The chain has TRBV28 and TRBJ1-5, with D perhaps TRBD1 (5 bases). The CDR3 runs to 15 residues. Germline V gene sequence: CDR1 MDHEN, CDR2 SYDVKM. V gave up 6 bases and J gave up 4 bases, with 16 bases separating them. The CDR3 loop reads CASSLDRGDNQPQHF. Written as DNA, the CDR3 is TGTGCCAGCAGCCTCGACCGGGGGGATAATCAGCCCCAGCATTTT.

The chain links TRBV20-1 to TRBJ2-7; D ambiguous. Germline V gives CDR1 DFQATT, CDR2 SNEGSKA (reference sequence). The CDR3 is 12 residues long. The ends were cut back, 3 bases at V and 2 bases at J, with 8 bases in the middle. The CDR3 DNA reads as TGCAGTGCTAGTGGGCAGACCTACGAGCAGTACTTC. Its protein product is CSASGQTYEQYF.

V usage is TRBV7-2 and J usage is TRBJ1-3, with 8 bases aligning to TRBD1. With 5 bases clipped from V and 2 bases from J, the junction kept 5 bases outside the gene matches. Germline V gene lookup returns CDR1 SGHTA and CDR2 FQGNSA. There are 15 residues in the CDR3. CDR3 bases: TGTGCCAGCAGCCCCGGACAGGGCGCTGGAAACACCATATATTTT. This encodes CASSPGQGAGNTIYF.

J is TRBJ1-2 and V is TRBV19; 9 bases match TRBD1. Germline CDR1 and CDR2: LNHDA and SQIVND (reference sequence). The CDR3 totals 16 residues. V shed 4 bases and J 5 bases; nucleotides not matched to a gene: 11. This CDR3 is CASSRTRDRENYGYTF. The CDR3 DNA follows: TGTGCCAGTAGTAGAACCCGGGACAGGGAGAATTATGGCTACACCTTC.

This sequence joins TRBV28 and TRBJ2-7, with D perhaps matching TRBD1 (6 bases). This CDR3 contains 16 residues. The germline V and J ends were trimmed by 3 bases and 2 bases, with 17 bases remaining between them. Germline assignment: CDR1 MDHEN and CDR2 SYDVKM. In DNA, the CDR3 is TGTGCCAGCAGTTTTCCCTACAGGGTTCCCCCCTACGAGCAGTACTTC. Encoded protein: CASSFPYRVPPYEQYF.

The V gene is TRBV3-1 (or the pseudogene TRBV3-2), the J gene TRBJ1-2, with 9 bases that match TRBD1. CDR1 is LGHDT, CDR2 YNNKEL, per germline (reference sequence). J gave up 5 bases and V 3 bases, and 4 bases lay outside the gene matches. There are 14 residues in the CDR3. In DNA form, the CDR3 reads TGTGCCAGCAGCCAGGAACAGGGGGCGTATGGCTACACCTTC. Encoded protein: CASSQEQGAYGYTF.

The V call is TRBV21-1, the J call TRBJ2-5; the tabulated D call, TRBD2, remains unverified against the DNA. TRBV21-1 is noted as a pseudogene. CDR3 length: 14 amino acids. CDR3: CASSRPGLAVSHYF. CDR3 DNA sequence: TGTGCCAGCAGCAGACCGGGACTGGCGGTCTCTCATTACTTC.

For the CDR3, the DNA is TGTGCCAGCAGTGTCTACCGGGACACTTACGAGCAGTACTTC. Amino acid sequence: CASSVYRDTYEQYF. The V and J genes are TRBV27 and TRBJ2-7; D perhaps matches TRBD1 (6 bases). Germline CDR1 reads MNHEY; CDR2 reads SMNVEV (reference sequence). CDR3 length equals 14 residues. Trimming pared 5 bases from V and 4 bases from J, leaving 15 bases between.

The V gene is TRBV5-1, the J gene TRBJ2-3; TRBD2 aligns across 9 bases. Trimming took 3 bases from V and 0 from J; bases not matched to a gene: 2. The CDR3 contains 15 residues. Germline V CDR1 and CDR2: SGHRS, YFSETQ. Here the CDR3 DNA reads TGCGCCAGCAGCTCGACTAGCGGTAGCACAGATACGCAGTATTTT. Translated, it gives CASSSTSGSTDTQYF.

The chain uses TRBV4-2 and TRBJ2-7; TRBD2 agrees at 9 bases. This CDR3 contains 16 residues. V lost 4 bases and J lost 0; bases outside the gene matches: 7. The germline CDR1 and CDR2 sequences are LGHNA and YNFKEQ. The CDR3 loop reads CASSRDSGGSSYEQYF. The CDR3 region has the DNA TGTGCCAGCAGCCGGGATAGCGGGGGCAGCTCCTACGAGCAGTACTTC.

V is TRBV5-4 and J is TRBJ2-3, with D unclear. The CDR3 sequence is 14 residues long. The ends were cut back, 2 bases at V and 3 bases at J, with 10 bases in the middle. Germline-derived CDR1 and CDR2 are SGHNT and YYREEE (reference sequence). The CDR3: CASSFPLRTDTQYF. The CDR3 DNA sequence: TGTGCCAGCAGCTTCCCCCTCCGGACAGATACGCAGTATTTT.

The gene calls are TRBV5-1 and TRBJ2-5, with 8 bases fitting TRBD1. CDR1 is SGHRS, CDR2 YFSETQ, per germline. The CDR3 totals 13 residues. The trim removed 4 bases at V and 4 bases at J, leaving 3 bases unmatched. CDR3 in amino acids: CASSVDRGETQYF. CDR3 in DNA: TGCGCCAGCAGCGTAGACAGGGGAGAGACCCAGTACTTC.

V usage is TRBV5-1 and J usage is TRBJ2-2; 9 bases are shared with TRBD2. Germline V gene data show CDR1 as SGHRS and CDR2 as YFSETQ. The J segment lost 4 bases and the V segment lost 3 bases, leaving 7 bases of the junction unmatched. This CDR3 spans 16 amino acids. For the CDR3, the DNA is TGCGCCAGCAGCTCGAGCGGGGGGACCCTCACCGGGGAGCTGTTTTTT. Translation gives CASSSSGGTLTGELFF.

The chain links TRBV2 to TRBJ2-5, with D perhaps TRBD2 (6 bases). Germline loops: CDR1 SNHLY, CDR2 FYNNEI. CDR3 length equals 14 residues. Trimming shortened V by 7 bases and J by 1 base, and 13 bases separated the two germline ends. CDR3 bases: TGTGCCAGCACCGCGGGGAGATCCCAAGAGACCCAGTACTTC. Translation gives CASTAGRSQETQYF.

Of note for this clone: Germline is not matched at one junction end, which may reflect a read error. The CDR3 nucleotides are TGTGCCAGCAGTTTGCGGACAGGGATCCCCTACTTC. Translation: CASSLRTGIPYF. The gene calls are TRBV28 and TRBJ1-2; 8 nucleotides agree with TRBD1. CDR1 and CDR2 (germline): MDHEN, SYDVKM. The CDR3 has 12 residues.